Listed below are T cell receptor beta chains from one sample, sequenced in a study of blood T cell repertoires in COVID-19. This table comes from immunoSEQ multiplex PCR, and its TCRdb copy is limited to in-frame clones, with some not included. The sample lists about 300,000 clones, 85% occurring once. The sequencing input was PBMCs or T cells enriched from blood (not recorded which). All receptors derive from a woman aged 30 to 39 who had been exposed to COVID-19. The CDR3 runs from the conserved cysteine through the conserved F or W. A D gene is named only where the DNA matches it firmly. Size values are once, few and many counts, or a class for expanded clones, and some rows have none.

J gene: TRBJ1-2
D gene: NA
V gene: TRBV18
clone size: NA
CDR3 DNA: TGTGCCAGCTCACCACTCGTCGCGACAGGTGGAATCTATGGCTACACCTTC
CDR3 protein: CASSPLVATGGIYGYTF

J gene: TRBJ2-7
D gene: TRBD1
V gene: TRBV5-6
clone size: NA
CDR3 DNA: TGTGCCAGCAGCTCGACGGTTAGGGACAGGGGTAGGGCCTACGAGCAGTACTTC
CDR3 protein: CASSSTVRDRGRAYEQYF

J gene: TRBJ2-1
D gene: TRBD2
V gene: TRBV5-1
clone size: few
CDR3 DNA: TGCGCCAGACCGGGGTTAGCGGGGGGGCGAGAGCAGTTCTTC
CDR3 protein: CARPGLAGGREQFF

J gene: TRBJ2-3
D gene: TRBD2
V gene: TRBV5-1
clone size: NA
CDR3 DNA: TGCGCCAGCAGAATTTCTAGCGGGACTAGCACAGATACGCAGTATTTT
CDR3 protein: CASRISSGTSTDTQYF

J gene: TRBJ2-3
D gene: NA
V gene: TRBV7-9
clone size: NA
CDR3 DNA: TGTGCCAGCTTACCCGGACATGGATCTTGGGATACGCAGTATTTT
CDR3 protein: CASLPGHGSWDTQYF

J gene: TRBJ2-7
D gene: NA
V gene: TRBV28
clone size: NA
CDR3 DNA: TGTGCCAGCAGCCTTAAAGGGTACAGGTCCTACGAGCAGTACTTC
CDR3 protein: CASSLKGYRSYEQYF

J gene: TRBJ2-7
D gene: TRBD2
V gene: TRBV2
clone size: few
CDR3 DNA: TGTGCCAGCATGAGGGTAGCGGGAGTGGCGAGCGAGCAGTACTTC
CDR3 protein: CASMRVAGVASEQYF

J gene: TRBJ1-6
D gene: NA
V gene: TRBV6-1
clone size: few
CDR3 DNA: TGTGCCAGCAGTGAAGAGGGGAATTCACCCCTCCACTTT
CDR3 protein: CASSEEGNSPLHF

J gene: TRBJ1-2
D gene: NA
V gene: TRBV28
clone size: once
CDR3 DNA: TGTGCCAGCAGTTTCCCCGGGGGAGGGGCTGGCTACACCTTC
CDR3 protein: CASSFPGGGAGYTF

J gene: TRBJ1-1
D gene: NA
V gene: TRBV7-3
clone size: once
CDR3 DNA: TGTGCCAGCAGCTTATCCGGGAACACTGAAGCTTTCTTT
CDR3 protein: CASSLSGNTEAFF

J gene: TRBJ2-5
D gene: TRBD1
V gene: TRBV5-1
clone size: NA
CDR3 DNA: TGCGCCAGCAGCTCACAGGGGCTGGGGGAGACCCAGTACTTC
CDR3 protein: CASSSQGLGETQYF

J gene: TRBJ2-4
D gene: TRBD2
V gene: TRBV19
clone size: NA
CDR3 DNA: TGTGCCAGTAGTATACCTAGCGGGGGACGAGCCAAAAACATTCAGTACTTC
CDR3 protein: CASSIPSGGRAKNIQYF

J gene: TRBJ1-3
D gene: NA
V gene: TRBV7-6
clone size: NA
CDR3 DNA: TGTGCCAGCAGCTTAGCGGGGGCACCAAGCGGAAACACCATATATTTT
CDR3 protein: CASSLAGAPSGNTIYF

J gene: TRBJ2-5
D gene: TRBD2
V gene: TRBV11-1
clone size: NA
CDR3 DNA: TGTGCCAGCTCGTCAAGCGGGGAAATGACCCAAGAGACCCAGTACTTC
CDR3 protein: CASSSSGEMTQETQYF

J gene: TRBJ2-2
D gene: NA
V gene: TRBV21-1
clone size: NA
CDR3 DNA: TGTGCCAGCAGCAAGGGGGGGTATAACACCGGGGAGCTGTTTTTT
CDR3 protein: CASSKGGYNTGELFF

J gene: TRBJ2-7
D gene: TRBD2
V gene: TRBV5-1
clone size: NA
CDR3 DNA: TGCGCCAGCAGCTGGTCGCCGGGACTAGCGGGAGGCCCCTCCTACGAGCAGTACTTC
CDR3 protein: CASSWSPGLAGGPSYEQYF